Described below is a single T cell receptor beta chain sequence and its context. The antigen is not known. This sample was taken from a study of T cells in localized non-small cell lung cancer. Findings and caveats of the study: Of the tissues analyzed, uninvolved adjacent lung showed maximal T cell clonality, greater than tumor. Adjacent lung held a median around 56 of the top 100 tumor clones. Without multi-region sequencing, intratumor heterogeneity could not be excluded. An association was observed between higher blood T cell density and longer overall survival.

Trimming at V came to 5 bases and at J to 6 bases, leaving 7 bases not matched to a gene. CDR3 size: 14 residues. The germline V gene encodes CDR1 KGHSH and CDR2 LQKENI. Sequencing was performed with immunoSEQ multiplex PCR; in TCRdb, only in-frame clones are kept and a portion is missing. Here the sample spans 72,000 or so clones, 84% being singletons. The material sequenced was peripheral blood, taken before any cancer treatment. The V gene is TRBV18, the J gene TRBJ1-5, with TRBD1 identical over 7 bases. This clonotype was sampled from a female donor over 55 with stage I lung adenocarcinoma. The CDR3 DNA sequence: TGTGCCAGCTCAGCACAGGGGTGGCCTCAGCCCCAGCATTTT. Translation: CASSAQGWPQPQHF. The full variable domain, with the rest looked up from reference TRBV18 and TRBJ1-5, is NAGVMQNPRHLVRRRGQEARLRCSPMKGHSHVYWYRQLPEEGLKFMVYLQKENIIDESGMPKERFSAEFPKEGPSILRIQQVVRGDSAAYFCASSAQGWPQPQHFGDGTRLSIL.